The source of this T cell receptor beta chain is a study of blood T cell repertoires in COVID-19 (dated by TCRdb to the early 2020s). Study-wide context: Samples from collaborators originated in the United States, Italy and Spain and spanned both the acute and convalescent phases of COVID-19. HLA class I and class II types, where available, came from metadata supplied by the sample provider rather than from assay-based typing. The samples were drawn from the first 160 participants of the ongoing ImmuneRACE study and from 950 to 1,500 subjects provided by 6 global collaborators. A de-identified subject ID, COVID-19 status, age in years and sex were almost always included in the sample metadata. The repertoires were made available in a free public database intended to serve as a resource for research on the immune response to SARS-CoV-2. The prospective study material was composed of cDNA or gDNA derived from T cells, B-cell-depleted T cells, or PBMCs. Subjects who had been exposed to COVID-19, were actively infected with it, or had recovered from it provided the deeply sampled blood TCRbeta repertoires that made up the dataset.

Taken from cysteine to phenylalanine, the CDR3 has 15 residues. Solely the CDR3 DNA is kept, with 45 bases framed from the first base. Trimming removed 6 bases from V and 0 bases from J; the gene matches leave 5 bases unexplained. The CDR1 and CDR2 encoded by the germline V gene are SGHAT and FQNNGV. TCRbeta CDR3 regions were amplified from genomic DNA by means of the immunoSEQ Assay, a bias-controlled multiplex PCR. The study's own analysis went as follows. The number of nucleated cells in each sample was estimated by amplification of reference gene primers within the assay. To quantify the absolute abundance of each unique TCRbeta CDR3 rearrangement, sequence reads were collapsed and filtered. Productive Simpson clonality was computed per sample as the square root of Simpson's diversity index over productive rearrangements. TCRdb provides this immuneACCESS table in a form limited to in-frame rearrangements. Some clones are lacking; in checked studies, under half of them reflect an unresolved V gene, and why the rest are absent is not known. D and trimming come from the DNA, and the V and J calls and clone size come from that table. The sample table lists 150,000 to 200,000 clones, 84% of them with a count of one. 14% of the sample lies in the top ten.

Summary of the overall study and its limitations: Clinical and demographic metadata were provided uncurated, with the amount varying by source and participant.

Each collaborating institution followed its own protocols to collect whole blood in K2EDTA tubes. For TCRbeta analysis, collaborators shipped samples in one of three forms: frozen whole blood, isolated PBMCs, or DNA extracted from either of those sample types. Turning to this clone: The antigen it binds to is not known. There are no base qualities to consult, and no much larger clone falls within one base.

This clonotype originated in a man in his late teens or twenties with active or convalescent COVID-19. The chain joins TRBV11-2 to TRBJ2-3, and 8 junction bases match TRBD1. The sequenced material came from peripheral blood. The DNA sequence is given as TGTGCCAGCAGTCGACAGGGGCTTAGCACAGATACGCAGTATTTT. Translated, this gives CASSRQGLSTDTQYF.